The rows below give T cell receptor beta chains drawn from one sample of a study of CD8+CD57+ T cells in acquired aplastic anemia. A single record per CDR3 protein comes from TCRdb applying MiXCR to the reads. The repertoire holds around 250,000 distinct CDR3 sequences, with 82% as singletons. The sample taken for sequencing was sorted CD4+, CD8+, or CD8+CD57+ T cells (not recorded which) from PBMCs. These receptors came from a human donor with aplastic anemia. The CDR3 runs from the conserved cysteine through the conserved F or W. A D gene is named only where the DNA matches it firmly. Clone size appears in some rows only: once, few, many, or a class for an expanded clone.

V,size,D,J,CDR3,DNA
TRBV29-1,few,NA,TRBJ2-7,CSVITGSNKQYF,TGCAGCGTCATTACAGGGTCCAACAAGCAGTACTTC
TRBV2,NA,NA,TRBJ2-5,CASSDGGNEAQYF,TGTGCCAGCAGTGATGGGGGGAACGAGGCGCAGTACTTC
TRBV29-1,NA,NA,TRBJ1-2,CSVDDWSGPANYGYTF,TGCAGCGTTGACGATTGGTCCGGACCCGCTAACTATGGCTACACCTTC
TRBV25-1,NA,NA,TRBJ1-1,CASSEFSGSGAAFF,TGTGCCAGCAGTGAATTTTCAGGGTCTGGGGCAGCTTTCTTT
TRBV2,NA,NA,TRBJ1-2,CASSHGGADDHTF,TGCGCCAGCAGTCATGGCGGTGCAGATGACCACACCTTC
TRBV7-9,NA,NA,TRBJ2-5,CAGRGARGTQYF,TGTGCCGGCCGGGGGGCTAGGGGGACCCAGTACTTC
TRBV15,NA,NA,TRBJ2-7,CASSRASEPDTQYF,TGTGCCAGCAGCAGAGCCAGCGAGCCCGATACGCAGTACTTC
TRBV20-1,NA,NA,TRBJ2-2,CSARDRRTGELFF,TGCAGTGCTAGAGATCGACGGACAGGGGAGCTGTTTTTT
TRBV7-2,NA,NA,TRBJ1-2,CASSQGLGGGYPF,TGCGCCAGCAGCCAAGGGCTTGGTGGTGGTTACCCCTTC
TRBV7-8,NA,NA,TRBJ2-3,CASSLAGRHAKYF,TGTGCCAGCAGCTTAGCGGGAAGACACGCTAAGTATTTT
TRBV5-1,NA,NA,TRBJ2-3,CASSLARAHDTQYF,TGCGCCAGCAGCTTAGCAAGAGCCCACGATACGCAGTATTTT
TRBV7-2,NA,NA,TRBJ1-1,CASSLAGGGDSGYFF,TGTGCCAGCAGCTTGGCTGGGGGCGGCGACTCTGGATACTTCTTT
TRBV19,NA,NA,TRBJ2-2,CASSTQAILGTGELFF,TGTGCCAGTAGTACCCAGGCCATCTTGGGCACCGGGGAGCTGTTTTTT
TRBV29-1,few,NA,TRBJ1-1,CSVERFGGPEAFF,TGCAGCGTTGAGCGGTTTGGGGGGCCTGAAGCTTTCTTT
TRBV7-9,NA,NA,TRBJ2-1,CASSFQPDGAADEQFF,TGTGCCAGCAGCTTTCAACCAGACGGGGCAGCCGATGAGCAGTTCTTC
TRBV20-1,NA,TRBD2,TRBJ2-1,CSARDPAGVYNEQFF,TGCAGTGCTAGAGATCCAGCGGGGGTCTACAATGAGCAGTTCTTC
TRBV20-1,NA,NA,TRBJ2-7,CSAGSFGRKSYEQYF,TGCAGCGCCGGAAGTTTTGGACGCAAGTCCTACGAGCAGTACTTC
TRBV7-9,few,NA,TRBJ2-7,CASSHNRAYEQYF,TGCGCCAGCAGCCACAATCGGGCCTACGAGCAGTACTTC
TRBV7-9,once,NA,TRBJ1-2,CASSLVTGIYGYTF,TGTGCCAGCAGCTTAGTCACAGGGATCTATGGCTACACCTTC
TRBV7-9,NA,NA,TRBJ1-2,CASSLPGGDNEQFTF,TGTGCCAGCAGCTTGCCGGGGGGCGATAATGAGCAGTTCACCTTC
TRBV9,NA,NA,TRBJ1-1,CASGGVGNTNTEAFF,TGTGCCAGCGGAGGGGTGGGGAACACGAACACAGAAGCTTTCTTT
TRBV11-3,NA,NA,TRBJ1-1,CASSVAAENDAPFF,TGTGCCAGCAGCGTAGCGGCCGAGAACGATGCGCCGTTCTTT
TRBV7-8,NA,NA,TRBJ2-3,CASSVGGSGEQYF,TGTGCCAGCAGCGTGGGGGGCTCCGGGGAGCAGTATTTT
TRBV7-3,NA,NA,TRBJ2-5,CASSTTRGIQETQYF,TGTGCCAGCAGCACCACCCGAGGGATCCAAGAGACCCAGTACTTC
TRBV9,NA,NA,TRBJ2-3,CASSVGGRQEGNNF,TGTGCCAGCAGCGTGGGGGGCCGACAGGAAGGAAACAATTTT
TRBV25-1,NA,NA,TRBJ1-1,CASSEGGGSTEAFF,TGTGCCAGCAGTGAGGGGGGCGGGAGCACTGAAGCTTTCTTT
TRBV7-2,NA,NA,TRBJ1-5,CASSLPPTQPQHF,TGTGCCAGCAGCCTTCCTCCGACTCAGCCCCAGCATTTT
TRBV7-3,NA,NA,TRBJ2-1,CASSFNSRIVQFF,TGTGCCAGCAGCTTCAACTCCAGAATTGTGCAGTTCTTC
TRBV2,NA,NA,TRBJ1-1,CASSVSSGVYNEAFF,TGTGCCAGCAGCGTCTCTAGCGGGGTATACAATGAGGCTTTCTTT
TRBV7-9,NA,NA,TRBJ1-2,CANGLGAYHYGYTF,TGTGCCAACGGCCTGGGAGCGTACCACTATGGCTACACCTTC
TRBV6-5,NA,NA,TRBJ2-7,CASSRQAAYEQYF,TGTGCCAGCAGTAGACAGGCCGCCTACGAGCAGTACTTC
TRBV11-1,NA,NA,TRBJ1-1,CASSLQGGGNTEAFF,TGTGCCAGCAGCCTACAAGGGGGGGGGAACACTGAAGCTTTCTTT
TRBV7-3,NA,NA,TRBJ1-5,CASSLDSVQPQHF,TGTGCCAGCAGCTTAGATTCCGTCCAGCCCCAGCATTTT
TRBV2,NA,NA,TRBJ2-3,CASSELQPDPDEQYF,TGTGCCAGCAGTGAGCTACAGCCGGACCCAGATGAGCAGTATTTT
TRBV4-1,NA,NA,TRBJ2-1,CASSQEVGEQFF,TGCGCCAGCAGCCAAGAGGTGGGGGAGCAGTTCTTC
TRBV24-1,NA,NA,TRBJ2-5,CATSDPWAGSQETQYF,TGTGCCACCAGTGACCCGTGGGCGGGGAGTCAAGAGACCCAGTACTTC
TRBV7-8,once,NA,TRBJ2-3,CASSLAHGGGGDEF,TGTGCCAGCAGCTTAGCACACGGCGGTGGTGGAGATGAGTTT
TRBV7-9,few,TRBD1,TRBJ2-7,CASSFLGQSYEQYF,TGTGCCAGCAGCTTTCTGGGACAGTCCTACGAGCAGTACTTC
TRBV7-9,NA,TRBD1,TRBJ2-3,CAGQGARETQYQDF,TGTGCCGGACAGGGGGCTAGGGAGACCCAGTACCAGGATTTT
TRBV7-4,NA,NA,TRBJ2-7,CASSLTGSADERYF,TGTGCCAGCAGCTTGACAGGTTCCGCCGACGAGCGCTACTTC
TRBV7-8,NA,NA,TRBJ2-3,CASSFHRGGTAQYF,TGTGCCAGCAGCTTTCATCGAGGTGGCACAGCGCAGTACTTT
TRBV6-1,NA,NA,TRBJ2-1,CASSQGGGIGKDEQFF,TGTGCCAGCAGCCAGGGGGGCGGAATTGGTAAGGATGAGCAGTTCTTC